One T cell receptor beta chain is described in this entry. Antigen unknown. TCRdb keeps only in-frame clones here, not all; method: immunoSEQ multiplex PCR. The sample includes tens of thousands of clones, around 29% of them seen just once. The sample originates from a study of tumour-infiltrating T cells in Burkitt lymphoma. Study as a whole: The Burkitt lymphoma cohort spanned all epidemiological subtypes. Repertoire clonality predicted overall and progression-free survival. General study results and limits: Several public clonotypes recurred in numerous Burkitt lymphoma patients.

The CDR3 is 13 amino acids. The germline V gene has CDR1 LNHNV and CDR2 YYDKDF (reference sequence). J was trimmed by 6 bases and V by 8 bases; bases with no gene match: 6. Input material: tumor tissue. The receptor comes from a human donor with Burkitt lymphoma. The chain links TRBV15 to TRBJ1-5; TRBD1 aligns across 8 bases. In nucleotides, the CDR3 is TGTGCCACCGCAGGGGGCACGGGTCAGCCCCAGCATTTT. This translates into CATAGGTGQPQHF. Using reference TRBV15 and TRBJ1-5 for the parts outside the CDR3, the full variable domain is DAMVIQNPRYQVTQFGKPVTLSCSQTLNHNVMYWYQQKSSQAPKLLFHYYDKDFNNEADTPDNFQSRRPNTSFCFLDIRSPGLGDTAMYLCATAGGTGQPQHFGDGTRLSIL.